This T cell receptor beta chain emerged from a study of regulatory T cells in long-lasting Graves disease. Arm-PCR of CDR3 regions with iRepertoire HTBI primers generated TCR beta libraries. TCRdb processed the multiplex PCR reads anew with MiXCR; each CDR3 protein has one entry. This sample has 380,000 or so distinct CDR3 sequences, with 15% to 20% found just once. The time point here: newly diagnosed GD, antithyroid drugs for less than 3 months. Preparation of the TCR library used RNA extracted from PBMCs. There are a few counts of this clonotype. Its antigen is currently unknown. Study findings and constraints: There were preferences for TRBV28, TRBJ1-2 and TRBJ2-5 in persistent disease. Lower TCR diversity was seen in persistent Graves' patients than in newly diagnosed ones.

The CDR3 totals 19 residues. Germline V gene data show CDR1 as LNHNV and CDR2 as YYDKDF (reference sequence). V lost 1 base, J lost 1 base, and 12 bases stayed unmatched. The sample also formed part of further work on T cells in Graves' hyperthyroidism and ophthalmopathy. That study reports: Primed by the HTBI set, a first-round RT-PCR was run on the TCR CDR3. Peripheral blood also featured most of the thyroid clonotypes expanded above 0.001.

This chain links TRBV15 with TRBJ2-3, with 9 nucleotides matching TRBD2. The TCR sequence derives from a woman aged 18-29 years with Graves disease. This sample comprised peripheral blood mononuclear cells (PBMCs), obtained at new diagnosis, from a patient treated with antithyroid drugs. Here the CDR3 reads CATSRGLAGRGTGTDTQYF. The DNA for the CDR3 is TGTGCCACCAGCAGAGGGCTAGCGGGAAGGGGGACTGGCACAGATACGCAGTATTTT.